This entry concerns a single T cell receptor beta chain. The data derive from a study of blood T cell repertoires in COVID-19. The wider study: The United States, Italy and Spain provided the acute and convalescent COVID-19 samples. Sources were T cells, B-cell-depleted T cells, or PBMCs; the material itself was cDNA or gDNA.

Per the authors' pipeline: Estimation of nucleated cell counts was performed using reference gene primer amplification. Only in-frame clones appear in the TCRdb table, and some are missing; sequencing was by immunoSEQ multiplex PCR. V and J calls and clone size follow that table, whereas D and trimming were derived from the DNA. Among around 200,000 clones listed, around nine tenths were seen once. Sequencing used peripheral blood. The source of this sequence is a man aged 55 to 70 who had recovered from COVID-19.

As DNA, the CDR3 is TGTGCCAGCAGCTTGGTGCGGGATTCTCTAGGGACTGAAGCTTTCTTT. This encodes CASSLVRDSLGTEAFF. The chain carries TRBV5-6 and TRBJ1-1; D uncertain. Between the trimmed V and J ends, which lost 0 bases and 5 bases, there was a span of 17 bases. Looked up from germline, CDR1 is SGHDT and CDR2 is YYEEEE. The CDR3 sequence is 16 residues long.